The next 19 T cell receptor beta chains were all read from a single sample in a study of CD8+CD57+ T cells in acquired aplastic anemia (dated by TCRdb to the late 2010s). The sequencer was an Illumina HiSeq 2000. TCR beta VDJ combination and CDR3 sequence profiling used genomic DNA as the template. TCRdb reran the public reads through fastp at Q25 and MiXCR, keeping productive beta chains. Every distinct CDR3 protein forms one entry, paired with its most common genes and DNA. This sample holds around 500,000 distinct CDR3 sequences; more than 25% were observed only once. Jointly, the top ten make up 0.7% to 1% of the sample. Patients chosen for sequencing had shown expansion of CD8+CD57+ cells by flow cytometry. Sample: sorted CD4+, CD8+, or CD8+CD57+ T cells (not recorded which) from PBMCs. The receptors stem from a human donor with aplastic anemia.

The rearrangement uses TRBV12-3 or TRBV12-4 and TRBJ1-3; the D is unclear. Trimming took off 9 bases at V and 4 bases at J, with 10 bases between the two ends. This CDR3 has 12 amino acids. In nucleotides, the CDR3 is TGTGCCAGTGGAGGTTACGGAAACACCATATATTTT. Its protein is CASGGYGNTIYF.

J is TRBJ1-3 and V is TRBV28; possible D gene TRBD1, 6 bases. CDR3 length: 16 residues. Germline CDR1 reads MDHEN; CDR2 reads SYDVKM. Trimming stripped 6 bases from V and 3 bases from J, with 18 bases between. The CDR3 protein is CASSLVLGGLGNTIYF. The CDR3 nucleotides are TGTGCCAGCAGCCTAGTATTGGGGGGGCTTGGAAACACCATATATTTT.

The V call is TRBV9, the J call TRBJ2-7, with D maybe TRBD1 (6 bases). Germline values: CDR1 SGDLS, CDR2 YYNGEE. The CDR3 runs to 15 residues. V was trimmed by 4 bases and J by 2 bases, leaving 16 bases between them. The CDR3 coding sequence is TGTGCCAGCAGCTCAGGGGACGGACCAACCTACGAGCAGTACTTC. This translates into CASSSGDGPTYEQYF.

As for this clonotype: Since a much larger clone is just one base distant, this may be a read error. CDR3 sequence: CASIPSATAYNSPLRF. The DNA for the CDR3 is TGTGCCAGCATCCCCTCGGCTACAGCCTATAATTCACCCCTCCGCTTT. This chain joins TRBV5-5 and TRBJ1-6; D ambiguous. CDR1 and CDR2 from the germline V gene are SGHKS and YYEKEE (reference sequence). This CDR3 is built from 16 residues.

This clonotype appeared many times. The chain joins TRBV7-9 to TRBJ2-7, with D unresolved. Trimming left V 8 bases short and J 6 bases short, with 17 bases between. This CDR3 region has 13 residues. Germline V gene data show CDR1 as SEHNR and CDR2 as FQNEAQ (reference sequence). Here the CDR3 reads CASREQELFEQYF. The CDR3 nucleotides read TGTGCCAGCCGCGAGCAGGAGCTATTCGAGCAGTACTTC.

About this clonotype: Germline and junction disagree at one end, which may indicate a read error. This rearrangement joins TRBV24-1 to TRBJ2-7, with 11 bases fitting TRBD2. Germline V lookup: CDR1 KGHDR, CDR2 SFDVKD. There are 12 residues in the CDR3. The CDR3 coding sequence is TGTACCACCTCGAGCGGGACTAGCGGGCAGTACTTC. This translates into CTTSSGTSGQYF.

Comments on this clonotype: At one boundary the junction diverges from the germline segment, which might be a read error. The CDR3 is CSAHNRDGSYEQHF. CDR3 coding DNA: TGCAGTGCGCATAATCGGGACGGCTCCTACGAGCAGCACTTC. This chain joins TRBV20-1 and TRBJ2-7; D could derive from TRBD1 or TRBD2 (5 bases each). Germline CDR1 and CDR2: DFQATT and SNEGSKA (reference sequence). The CDR3 consists of 14 residues.

This clonotype turned up a few times. The chain joins TRBV12-3 or TRBV12-4 to TRBJ1-1; D ambiguous. The CDR3 runs 14 residues. V lost 3 bases to trimming and J lost 1 base, with 9 bases between them. The CDR3 DNA reads TGTGCCAGCAGTTTGGGTTTAGAGAACACTGAAGCTTTCTTT. Its translation is CASSLGLENTEAFF.

This CDR3 is CASTRQGEETQYF. The CDR3 DNA is TGTGCCAGCACCCGGCAAGGGGAAGAGACCCAGTACTTC. The chain has TRBV2 and TRBJ2-5, with D possibly matching TRBD1 (5 bases). The germline V gene has CDR1 SNHLY and CDR2 FYNNEI. V was cut by 7 bases and J by 3 bases, with 12 bases left in between. This CDR3 spans 13 amino acids. Full variable domain (rest looked up from reference TRBV2 and TRBJ2-5): EPEVTQTPSHQVTQMGQEVILRCVPISNHLYFYWYRQILGQKVEFLVSFYNNEISEKSEIFDDQFSVERPDGSNFTLKIRSTKLEDSAMYFCASTRQGEETQYFGPGTRLLVL.

The chain has TRBV11-1 and TRBJ1-2, with a tentative D call TRBD1 (6 bases). The V gene lost 5 bases and the J gene lost 8 bases, with 33 bases spanning the gap. This CDR3 has 19 residues. CDR1 is SGHAT and CDR2 is FQDESV in the germline V gene (reference sequence). The CDR3: CASSQLRGDGLQGWYGYTF. CDR3 coding DNA: TGTGCCAGCAGCCAGTTGCGGGGGGACGGCCTCCAGGGGTGGTACGGCTACACCTTC.

This clonotype has only one observation. The chain couples TRBV5-1 to TRBJ2-3, with D perhaps matching TRBD1 (6 bases). This CDR3 spans 15 amino acids. Germline V lookup: CDR1 SGHRS, CDR2 YFSETQ. Trimming pared 0 bases from V and 5 bases from J, leaving 13 bases between. The CDR3 DNA reads TGCGCCAGCAGCTTGGATGGCTTACAGGGAGATACGCAGTATTTT. Translation gives CASSLDGLQGDTQYF.

V is TRBV19 and J is TRBJ1-2, with no clear D. Trimming took 7 bases from V and 6 from J, leaving 12 bases between them. The CDR3 extends over 12 amino acids. Per the germline V gene, CDR1 is LNHDA and CDR2 is SQIVND (reference sequence). As DNA, the CDR3 is TGTGCCAGTATCGGCTACAGAAATGGCTACACCTTC. Residues: CASIGYRNGYTF.

Only a few counts were recorded for this clonotype. This chain uses TRBV6-1 with TRBJ1-5, with a tentative D call TRBD1 (5 bases). The V gene's germline CDR1 is MNHNS and CDR2 SASEGT. The V gene lost 6 bases and the J gene lost 1 base, with 13 bases spanning the gap. The CDR3 is 15 residues long. CDR3: CASRQTALSNQPQHF. Written as DNA, the CDR3 is TGTGCCAGCAGACAGACAGCCTTGAGCAATCAGCCCCAGCATTTT.

The chain carries TRBV6-5 and TRBJ1-2, with 9 bases matching TRBD1. V was clipped by 10 bases and J by 8 bases; unmatched bases: 11. CDR1 and CDR2 (germline): MNHEY, SVGAGI. The CDR3 extends over 13 amino acids. CDR3 amino acids: CAINFPGQGGYTF. The CDR3, as DNA: TGTGCCATCAATTTCCCGGGACAGGGCGGCTACACCTTC.

This clonotype was counted between two and nine times. This rearrangement joins TRBV30 to TRBJ1-5, with a tentative D call TRBD1 (5 bases). The CDR3 runs to 15 residues. CDR1 and CDR2 (germline): GTSNPN, SVGIG (reference sequence). Trimming cost V 0 bases and J 2 bases, with 11 bases left between them. CDR3: CAWSVRTGGNQPQHF. The CDR3 nucleotides are TGTGCCTGGAGTGTACGGACGGGGGGCAATCAGCCCCAGCATTTT.

CDR3 nucleotides: TGTGCCAGCATGAGACAGGGAACCACAGATACGCAGTATTTT. Translated, it gives CASMRQGTTDTQYF. This sequence joins TRBV2 and TRBJ2-3; TRBD1 matches 7 bases. The CDR3 spans 14 residues. J gave up 2 bases and V 7 bases, and 6 bases lay outside the gene matches. CDR1 is SNHLY and CDR2 is FYNNEI in the germline V gene.

This clonotype turned up a few times. The chain carries TRBV28 and TRBJ1-2; TRBD1 aligns across 11 bases. The CDR3 totals 15 residues. Per germline, CDR1 MDHEN and CDR2 SYDVKM. V was clipped by 4 bases and J by 6 bases; unmatched bases: 7. The CDR3 nucleotides are TGTGCCAGCAGTTCAAGGGACAGGGGGACGAATGGCTACACCTTC. It translates to CASSSRDRGTNGYTF.

The chain recombines TRBV24-1 with TRBJ2-5; tentative D call: TRBD2 (7 bases). Germline V gene sequence: CDR1 KGHDR, CDR2 SFDVKD. This CDR3 is built from 14 residues. The V end was cut by 8 bases, the J end by 5 bases, with 17 bases between. CDR3: CATKYRGAGETQYF. DNA for the CDR3: TGTGCCACCAAGTACCGGGGGGCCGGGGAGACCCAGTACTTC.

The V and J genes are TRBV6-1 and TRBJ1-5; D unresolved. CDR3 length: 13 residues. The V gene's germline CDR1 is MNHNS and CDR2 SASEGT. V was cut by 3 bases and J by 3 bases, with 6 bases left in between. The CDR3 loop reads CASSDLLNQPQHF. DNA of the CDR3: TGTGCCAGCAGTGACCTACTCAATCAGCCCCAGCATTTT.